The next 31 T cell receptor beta chains were all read from a single sample in a study of shared clonotypes between healthy human individuals. The naive CD8 population came from CD45RO-negative cells selected for CCR7, without terminally differentiated effector memory CD45RA+ cells. Clones were sequenced by immunoSEQ multiplex PCR, and TCRdb holds only the in-frame ones, with some missing. The sample lists around 2,000,000 clones, just under 95% occurring once. Sequenced: naive CD8+ T cells sorted from blood. Receptors were obtained from a man younger than 35 in good health.

The J gene is TRBJ2-1, the V gene TRBV6-6; TRBD2 aligns across 9 bases. Germline values: CDR1 MNHNY, CDR2 SVGAGI (reference sequence). V gave up 2 bases and J gave up 8 bases; unmatched junction bases: 7. CDR3 length equals 15 residues. CDR3 coding DNA: TGTGCCAGCAGTTACAGTAGCGGGAGATCCCATGAGCAGTTCTTC. It translates to CASSYSSGRSHEQFF.

V usage is TRBV27 and J usage is TRBJ2-5; the D gene is possibly TRBD2 (6 bases). The V and J ends lost 5 bases and 5 bases respectively, with 18 bases between them. CDR1 is MNHEY and CDR2 is SMNVEV in the germline V gene (reference sequence). This CDR3 region has 15 residues. The chain's CDR3 is CASSTTGLWGETQYF. The CDR3 DNA is TGTGCCAGCAGTACCACGGGACTTTGGGGGGAGACCCAGTACTTC.

The V and J genes are TRBV7-4 and TRBJ1-5; D perhaps matches TRBD1 (5 bases). This CDR3 is 16 amino acids long. Trimming shortened V by 4 bases and J by 0 bases, and 13 bases separated the two germline ends. From germline, CDR1 is SGHVT and CDR2 SQSDAQ. Here the CDR3 DNA reads TGTGCCAGCAGCTCCAGCGACAGCCATAGCAATCAGCCCCAGCATTTT. It translates to CASSSSDSHSNQPQHF.

As to this clone: Other DNA sequences in this sample translate to the same CDR3. V gene TRBV28 combines with J gene TRBJ1-5; D gene ambiguous. This CDR3 has 11 amino acids. The germline V and J ends were trimmed by 3 bases and 7 bases, with 4 bases remaining between them. CDR1 is MDHEN and CDR2 is SYDVKM in the germline V gene. The CDR3 protein is CASSFGQPQHF. CDR3 bases: TGTGCCAGCAGTTTTGGGCAGCCCCAGCATTTT.

This sequence joins TRBV6-1 and TRBJ2-7, with a tentative D call TRBD2 (7 bases). V lost 3 bases and J 6 bases, leaving 15 bases between the germline ends. Germline V gives CDR1 MNHNS, CDR2 SASEGT. CDR3 length equals 14 residues. DNA of the CDR3: TGTGCCAGCAGTGATCTGTCGGGGGGCCCCGAGCAGTACTTC. This translates into CASSDLSGGPEQYF.

The chain is built from TRBV13 and TRBJ1-2; D might be TRBD1 (6 bases). The CDR3 is made up of 13 amino acids. Germline CDR1 reads PRHDT; CDR2 reads FYEKMQ (reference sequence). Deletions cut 5 bases from V and 8 bases from J, with 15 bases between. CDR3 amino acids: CASSPRGGLGYTF. The CDR3 DNA follows: TGTGCCAGCAGCCCCCGAGGGGGGTTGGGCTACACCTTC.

This clone was observed a single time. V and J are TRBV5-6 and TRBJ1-1; possibly TRBD1 for D (5 bases). Trimming took 5 bases from V and 6 from J, leaving 11 bases between them. Germline V lookup: CDR1 SGHDT, CDR2 YYEEEE. This CDR3 has 12 amino acids. In DNA form, the CDR3 reads TGTGCCAGCAGATCAGGGATTGCTGAAGCTTTCTTT. Protein: CASRSGIAEAFF.

The V gene is TRBV11-2, the J gene TRBJ2-7; 11 nucleotides match TRBD2. The CDR3 length is 16 residues. Trimming removed 3 bases from V and 7 bases from J; junction bases left unmatched: 11. Germline values: CDR1 SGHAT, CDR2 FQNNGV. The CDR3 sequence is CASSFGTSGSSWEQYF. The CDR3 coding sequence is TGTGCCAGCAGCTTCGGGACTAGCGGAAGCTCGTGGGAGCAGTACTTC.

The chain recombines TRBV5-1 with TRBJ2-3, with TRBD2 matching over 7 bases. The length of the CDR3 is 16 residues. The germline V gene encodes CDR1 SGHRS and CDR2 YFSETQ. With V trimmed by 5 bases and J by 0 bases, 9 bases remained unmatched. CDR3 bases: TGCGCCAGCAGTTCGCCGGGGGGAACTAGCACAGATACGCAGTATTTT. Residues: CASSSPGGTSTDTQYF. Variable domain in full (rest from reference TRBV5-1 and TRBJ2-3): KAGVTQTPRYLIKTRGQQVTLSCSPISGHRSVSWYQQTPGQGLQFLFEYFSETQRNKGNFPGRFSGRQFSNSRSEMNVSTLELGDSALYLCASSSPGGTSTDTQYFGPGTRLTVL.

The chain employs TRBV27 and TRBJ2-1; no clear D. Germline loops: CDR1 MNHEY, CDR2 SMNVEV (reference sequence). V lost 4 bases, J lost 4 bases, and 14 bases lay in between. The CDR3 contains 15 residues. The CDR3 DNA reads TGTGCCAGCAGTTCCACCTCCGAGACTTACAATGAGCAGTTCTTC. Translated: CASSSTSETYNEQFF.

The V call is TRBV2, the J call TRBJ2-7; D is unresolved. This CDR3 region has 14 residues. Germline V gene data show CDR1 as SNHLY and CDR2 as FYNNEI. Trimming left V 2 bases short and J 3 bases short, with 11 bases between. The CDR3 bases are TGTGCCAGCAGTGAAATCGCCGGAAACTACGAGCAGTACTTC. Residues: CASSEIAGNYEQYF.

This clone was detected only once. This chain links TRBV4-1 with TRBJ1-3, with D uncertain. The CDR3 has 15 amino acids. Germline assignment: CDR1 MGHRA and CDR2 YSYEKL. V was pared by 1 base and J by 4 bases, with 11 bases between. Here the CDR3 reads CASSQGLDGGNTIYF. In DNA, the CDR3 is TGCGCCAGCAGCCAAGGACTAGATGGGGGAAACACCATATATTTT.

This chain joins TRBV7-2 and TRBJ2-5; 16 bases fit TRBD2. V gave up 5 bases and J gave up 1 base; unmatched junction bases: 4. This CDR3 is built from 17 residues. CDR1 and CDR2 (germline): SGHTA, FQGNSA. The CDR3 spells CASSPGLAGGFQETQYF. The CDR3 DNA is TGTGCCAGCAGCCCGGGACTAGCGGGGGGGTTCCAAGAGACCCAGTACTTC.

The chain has TRBV7-9 and TRBJ2-5, with 9 bases aligning to TRBD1. The V gene end was trimmed by 5 bases and the J gene end by 3 bases; junction bases not matched to a gene: 7. Looked up from germline, CDR1 is SEHNR and CDR2 is FQNEAQ (reference sequence). This CDR3 comprises 15 residues. The CDR3 region is CASSTGQGGEETQYF. The CDR3 region has the DNA TGTGCCAGCAGCACGGGACAGGGAGGCGAAGAGACCCAGTACTTC.

The J gene is TRBJ2-7, the V gene TRBV10-3, with D maybe TRBD2 (5 bases). Deletions cut 3 bases from V and 3 bases from J, with 12 bases between. This CDR3 spans 14 amino acids. Germline assignment: CDR1 ENHRY and CDR2 SYGVKD. In nucleotides, the CDR3 is TGTGCCATCAGTGACCCACTAGGCCACTACGAGCAGTACTTC. Translated: CAISDPLGHYEQYF.

The gene calls are TRBV6-1 and TRBJ1-1; tentatively, D is TRBD1 (5 bases). Germline loops: CDR1 MNHNS, CDR2 SASEGT. V lost 1 base, J lost 1 base, and 16 bases lay in between. The CDR3 runs 17 residues. In nucleotides, the CDR3 is TGTGCCAGCAGTGAAGGGGTTTCGCAGGGCTGGAACACTGAAGCTTTCTTT. Translated: CASSEGVSQGWNTEAFF.

This chain connects TRBV27 to TRBJ2-2; TRBD2 matches at 9 bases. Germline V gene data show CDR1 as MNHEY and CDR2 as SMNVEV (reference sequence). With V trimmed by 0 bases and J by 3 bases, 5 bases remained unmatched. The CDR3 extends over 17 amino acids. The CDR3 nucleotides are TGTGCCAGCAGTTTATCTGGGCGGGGGGGCTACACCGGGGAGCTGTTTTTT. Protein sequence: CASSLSGRGGYTGELFF.

This sequence joins TRBV5-4 and TRBJ2-7; no definite D call. The germline gives CDR1 SGHNT, CDR2 YYREEE (reference sequence). V was clipped by 6 bases and J by 4 bases, with 8 bases between them. The CDR3 length is 11 residues. The CDR3 reads CASTSGYEQYF. The CDR3 bases are TGTGCCAGCACCTCCGGGTACGAGCAGTACTTC. The variable domain in full, completed from reference TRBV5-4 and TRBJ2-7, reads ETGVTQSPTHLIKTRGQQVTLRCSSQSGHNTVSWYQQALGQGPQFIFQYYREEENGRGNFPPRFSGLQFPNYSSELNVNALELDDSALYLCASTSGYEQYFGPGTRLTVT.

The chain combines TRBV4-1 with TRBJ2-7, with D possibly being TRBD2 (5 bases). The CDR3 sequence is 14 residues long. Germline CDR1 reads MGHRA; CDR2 reads YSYEKL. V was trimmed by 4 bases and J by 3 bases, leaving 13 bases between them. The CDR3: CASSPIPGIYEQYF. In DNA form, the CDR3 reads TGCGCCAGCAGCCCCATACCGGGGATCTACGAGCAGTACTTC.

This chain uses TRBV19 with TRBJ1-1; the match to TRBD1 covers 7 bases. Trimming at V came to 1 base and at J to 6 bases, leaving 5 bases not matched to a gene. The CDR3 has 14 residues. Germline V gene lookup returns CDR1 LNHDA and CDR2 SQIVND (reference sequence). CDR3 protein: CASSIGQGFAEAFF. Here the CDR3 DNA reads TGTGCCAGTAGTATAGGACAGGGTTTTGCTGAAGCTTTCTTT.

The rearrangement links TRBV6-1 to TRBJ2-5; D perhaps matches TRBD2 (6 bases). The V gene lost 5 bases and the J gene lost 5 bases, with 18 bases spanning the gap. Germline V lookup: CDR1 MNHNS, CDR2 SASEGT. The CDR3 runs to 15 residues. CDR3 bases: TGTGCCAGCAGTTTTTTTGCGGGGACTGGGGAGACCCAGTACTTC. Protein: CASSFFAGTGETQYF.

The chain combines TRBV11-2 with TRBJ2-1; 7 positions agree with TRBD2. CDR1 and CDR2 from the germline V gene are SGHAT and FQNNGV. The CDR3 has 16 amino acids. Trimming removed 1 base from V and 5 bases from J; junction bases left unmatched: 8. The CDR3 region is CASSLALGRTDNEQFF. In DNA form, the CDR3 reads TGTGCCAGCAGCTTAGCTCTCGGGAGGACCGACAATGAGCAGTTCTTC.

This clone showed up just once. V gene TRBV27 combines with J gene TRBJ2-7; a possible D gene is TRBD1 (6 bases). CDR1 is MNHEY and CDR2 is SMNVEV in the germline V gene (reference sequence). Trimming cost V 5 bases and J 2 bases, with 19 bases left between them. The CDR3 sequence is 16 residues long. CDR3 sequence (DNA): TGTGCCAGCAGTCCCTCGGTGGGACATGCGCCCTACGAGCAGTACTTC. It specifies CASSPSVGHAPYEQYF.

This clone has only a few counts. CDR3 bases: TGTGCCAGCAGTTACTCAGGGGGGATGGCTGGCTACACCTTC. It encodes CASSYSGGMAGYTF. The chain recombines TRBV6-5 with TRBJ1-2; possibly TRBD1 for D (6 bases). Germline V CDR1 and CDR2: MNHEY, SVGAGI. This CDR3 has 14 residues. V lost 0 bases and J 7 bases, leaving 12 bases between the germline ends.

This chain uses TRBV23-1 with TRBJ1-6; D is possibly TRBD1 (5 bases). TRBV23-1 is assigned to the ORF class and has an uncertain function. The ends were cut back, 11 bases at V and 0 bases at J, with 17 bases in the middle. This CDR3 spans 16 amino acids. The CDR3 loop reads CAETAGGSSYNSPLHF. In nucleotides, the CDR3 is TGCGCCGAGACCGCGGGGGGGAGCTCCTATAATTCACCCCTCCACTTT.

The chain uses TRBV5-4 and TRBJ2-1, with D possibly TRBD1 on 6 matching bases. In germline, CDR1 is SGHNT, CDR2 YYREEE (reference sequence). The CDR3 covers 14 residues. Trimming took 4 bases from V and 4 from J, leaving 12 bases between them. The CDR3, as DNA: TGTGCCAGCAGCCGGGACACCTTTTACAATGAGCAGTTCTTC. Protein product: CASSRDTFYNEQFF.

Worth noting for this clone: Other DNA sequences in this specimen translate into the identical CDR3. The rearrangement uses TRBV7-9 and TRBJ2-3; TRBD1 matches at 7 bases. The CDR3 sequence is 14 residues long. V lost 1 base to trimming and J lost 4 bases; unmatched junction nucleotides: 2. Germline loops: CDR1 SEHNR, CDR2 FQNEAQ (reference sequence). The CDR3 loop reads CASSLGQGPDTQYF. The CDR3 coding sequence is TGTGCCAGCAGCTTAGGACAGGGTCCAGATACGCAGTATTTT.

The chain employs TRBV7-9 and TRBJ2-2; 7 bases match TRBD1. This CDR3 spans 18 amino acids. V trimming: 5 bases; J trimming: 3 bases; junction bases outside the gene matches: 15. The germline V gene has CDR1 SEHNR and CDR2 FQNEAQ (reference sequence). Here the CDR3 reads CASSPAGQRGRDTGELFF. The CDR3 nucleotides read TGTGCCAGCAGCCCCGCCGGACAGAGGGGGCGCGACACCGGGGAGCTGTTTTTT.

CDR3 DNA sequence: TGTGCCAGCATCAGCGGCAACAATGAGCAGTTCTTC. Amino acid sequence: CASISGNNEQFF. This chain connects TRBV2 to TRBJ2-1, with D tentatively TRBD2 (5 bases). The germline gives CDR1 SNHLY, CDR2 FYNNEI. V lost 7 bases and J lost 5, with 9 bases in between. This CDR3 has 12 amino acids.

The rearrangement uses TRBV7-8 and TRBJ1-5; TRBD1 agrees at 10 bases. Trimming at V came to 3 bases and at J to 2 bases, leaving 13 bases not matched to a gene. This CDR3 is built from 19 residues. CDR1 and CDR2 (germline): SGHVS, FQNEAQ. The CDR3 DNA reads as TGTGCCAGCAGCTTCTCCCCGGGACAGGGGTTGGTGGGCAATCAGCCCCAGCATTTT. Residues: CASSFSPGQGLVGNQPQHF.

The V and J genes are TRBV23-1 and TRBJ1-1; D ambiguous. TRBV23-1 has ORF status, its function being uncertain. V lost 0 bases to trimming and J lost 7 bases, with 12 bases between them. The CDR3 has 14 amino acids. The CDR3 reads CASSQSGSAYEAFF. CDR3 bases: TGCGCCAGCAGTCAATCAGGGTCTGCCTATGAAGCTTTCTTT.